The next 25 T cell receptor beta chains were all read from a single sample in a study of cytomegalovirus exposure and HLA in healthy donors. Repertoires were generated with immunoSEQ multiplex PCR, while TCRdb's copy carries only in-frame clones and drops some. In the table there are approximately 100,000 clones, less than 90% of which are singletons. The sequenced sample was PBMCs. These TCRs come from a man aged 18 to 29 in good health and CMV-seropositive.

This sequence joins TRBV10-3 and TRBJ2-1; 7 bases match TRBD2. This CDR3 comprises 13 residues. The V and J ends lost 6 bases and 6 bases, in that order; junction bases with no gene match: 5. Germline V gene sequence: CDR1 ENHRY, CDR2 SYGVKD. CDR3 in amino acids: CAIRREPLNEQFF. The CDR3 nucleotides are TGTGCCATCAGGCGGGAGCCTCTCAATGAGCAGTTCTTC.

The chain combines TRBV6-5 with TRBJ1-1, with TRBD1 identical over 8 bases. Germline trimming cut 0 bases from V and 0 bases from J; bases unmatched to any gene: 3. This CDR3 comprises 16 residues. The germline V gene has CDR1 MNHEY and CDR2 SVGAGI. The CDR3 spells CASSYSSGGLNTEAFF. CDR3 coding DNA: TGTGCCAGCAGTTACTCCTCAGGGGGCTTGAACACTGAAGCTTTCTTT.

This clone was recorded only once. The gene calls are TRBV5-1 and TRBJ1-2, with D hard to call. V was clipped by 4 bases and J by 5 bases, with 18 bases between them. Germline V gives CDR1 SGHRS, CDR2 YFSETQ. This CDR3 has 15 amino acids. The CDR3 is CASSPSGGPEYGYTF. The CDR3 nucleotides are TGCGCCAGCAGCCCCTCGGGAGGTCCGGAGTATGGCTACACCTTC. Together with reference TRBV5-1 and TRBJ1-2, the CDR3 gives the full variable domain: KAGVTQTPRYLIKTRGQQVTLSCSPISGHRSVSWYQQTPGQGLQFLFEYFSETQRNKGNFPGRFSGRQFSNSRSEMNVSTLELGDSALYLCASSPSGGPEYGYTFGSGTRLTVV.

The V and J genes are TRBV6-1 and TRBJ2-1, with unresolved D. From germline, CDR1 is MNHNS and CDR2 SASEGT. The germline V and J ends were trimmed by 8 bases and 0 bases, with 11 bases remaining between them. This CDR3 is 14 amino acids long. CDR3 nucleotide sequence: TGTGCCAGCGCCAGGTTCAGCTCCTACAATGAGCAGTTCTTC. Protein sequence: CASARFSSYNEQFF.

This sequence joins TRBV15 and TRBJ2-6; TRBD1 matches at 7 bases. CDR3 length: 15 amino acids. V was pared by 4 bases and J by 3 bases, with 3 bases of the junction left unmatched. Germline CDR1 reads LNHNV; CDR2 reads YYDKDF (reference sequence). The CDR3 DNA follows: TGTGCCACCAGCATAAGGGGGCGTGGGGCCAACGTCCTGACTTTC. This gives the protein CATSIRGRGANVLTF. Together with reference TRBV15 and TRBJ2-6, the CDR3 gives the full variable domain: DAMVIQNPRYQVTQFGKPVTLSCSQTLNHNVMYWYQQKSSQAPKLLFHYYDKDFNNEADTPDNFQSRRPNTSFCFLDIRSPGLGDTAMYLCATSIRGRGANVLTFGAGSRLTVL.

This clone was seen a handful of times. The gene calls are TRBV11-3 and TRBJ1-5, with D uncertain. Germline V lookup: CDR1 SGHNT, CDR2 YENEEA. With 5 bases removed from V and 0 bases from J, the gap between germline ends came to 11 bases. The CDR3 covers 15 residues. CDR3 sequence reads: CASSRSGNSNQPQHF. CDR3 sequence (DNA): TGTGCCAGCAGCCGGTCGGGAAATAGCAATCAGCCCCAGCATTTT.

This sequence joins TRBV12-5 and TRBJ1-5; 9 nucleotides line up with TRBD1. Trimming cost V 7 bases and J 1 base; bases outside gene matches: 5. CDR1 and CDR2 (germline): LGHNT, FRNRAP. The CDR3 is 15 amino acids. The CDR3 loop reads CASARTGDSNQPQHF. CDR3 DNA sequence: TGTGCTAGTGCCCGGACAGGGGACAGCAATCAGCCCCAGCATTTT.

This chain uses TRBV10-3 with TRBJ1-2; 8 nucleotides line up with TRBD1. The trim removed 4 bases at V and 3 bases at J, leaving 4 bases unmatched. The V gene's germline CDR1 is ENHRY and CDR2 SYGVKD. This CDR3 has 14 amino acids. As DNA, the CDR3 is TGTGCCATCAGTGGAGTACAGGGGGACTATGGCTACACCTTC. As protein: CAISGVQGDYGYTF.

The CDR3, as DNA: TGTGCCAGCAGTCGATCCGGGATAAGCACAGATACGCAGTATTTT. Translation gives CASSRSGISTDTQYF. The V and J genes are TRBV5-4 and TRBJ2-3; weak D call: TRBD2 (5 bases). Trimming stripped 5 bases from V and 0 bases from J, with 13 bases between. The CDR3 is 15 residues long. Germline V gene data show CDR1 as SGHNT and CDR2 as YYREEE (reference sequence).

This clone was counted between two and nine times. This chain uses TRBV5-4 with TRBJ1-2; D ambiguous. The CDR3 contains 13 residues. Germline CDR1 reads SGHNT; CDR2 reads YYREEE (reference sequence). Trimming took off 4 bases at V and 4 bases at J, with 11 bases between the two ends. The CDR3 reads CASSTTAAYGYTF. The CDR3 DNA sequence: TGTGCCAGCAGCACAACAGCGGCCTATGGCTACACCTTC.

This clone was observed a handful of times. V and J are TRBV29-1 and TRBJ2-3; 7 bases align to TRBD1. Germline loops: CDR1 SQVTM, CDR2 ANQGSEA. V trimming: 6 bases; J trimming: 1 base; junction bases outside the gene matches: 4. The CDR3 length is 13 residues. The CDR3 DNA reads TGCAGCGTAAATACAGGGGGCACAGATACGCAGTATTTT. It is translated as CSVNTGGTDTQYF.

Only one count was recorded for this clone. This chain uses TRBV4-2 with TRBJ1-2; 10 bases agree with TRBD1. Per the germline V gene, CDR1 is LGHNA and CDR2 is YNFKEQ. J lost 3 bases, V lost 0 bases, and 4 bases had no gene match. CDR3 length: 16 residues. The CDR3 DNA reads TGTGCCAGCAGCCAAGAAGCCGGGACAGGGGACTATGGCTACACCTTC. Translation gives CASSQEAGTGDYGYTF.

The CDR3 here is CASSLRLARETQYF. The DNA of the CDR3 is TGTGCCAGCAGCTTGAGACTAGCTCGGGAGACCCAGTACTTC. The chain combines TRBV5-4 with TRBJ2-5, with 7 bases aligning to TRBD2. Germline V CDR1 and CDR2: SGHNT, YYREEE (reference sequence). The J segment lost 5 bases and the V segment lost 1 base, leaving 5 bases of the junction unmatched. The CDR3 totals 14 residues.

This clone has just a few counts. The chain has TRBV29-1 and TRBJ1-2; 9 bases agree with TRBD1. The CDR3 has 14 amino acids. Germline V lookup: CDR1 SQVTM, CDR2 ANQGSEA. Trimming removed 6 bases from V and 8 bases from J; junction bases left unmatched: 13. The chain's CDR3 is CSVENRGRKVGYTF. The CDR3 nucleotides read TGCAGCGTCGAAAACAGGGGGCGTAAAGTAGGCTACACCTTC.

J is TRBJ2-7 and V is TRBV4-3; the D gene is possibly TRBD2 (7 bases). This CDR3 has 17 residues. CDR1 is LGHNA and CDR2 is YSLEER in the germline V gene. Trimming cost V 0 bases and J 2 bases, with 17 bases left between them. The CDR3 sequence is CASSQDAGGPSPYEQYF. The CDR3, as DNA: TGCGCCAGCAGCCAAGATGCCGGGGGGCCCTCTCCCTACGAGCAGTACTTC.

The sample holds one count of this clone. The V gene is TRBV7-3, the J gene TRBJ2-6; D is perhaps TRBD2 (5 bases). The CDR3 length is 18 residues. V was clipped by 5 bases and J by 0 bases, with 17 bases between them. Germline assignment: CDR1 SGHTA and CDR2 FQGTGA. Here the CDR3 reads CASSTPPGFSSGANVLTF. The CDR3 DNA reads TGTGCCAGCAGCACACCCCCGGGATTCTCCTCTGGGGCCAACGTCCTGACTTTC.

The rearrangement links TRBV7-8 to TRBJ2-2; tentatively, D is TRBD1 (5 bases). The CDR3 is 15 amino acids. CDR1 and CDR2 (germline): SGHVS, FQNEAQ. Trimming shortened V by 6 bases and J by 1 base, and 12 bases separated the two germline ends. In DNA form, the CDR3 reads TGTGCCAGCAGGCAACAGCAGGGGAACACCGGGGAGCTGTTTTTT. Its protein product is CASRQQQGNTGELFF.

CDR3 loop: CASSFADSNTGELFF. For the CDR3, the DNA is TGTGCCAGCAGCTTCGCGGACAGTAACACCGGGGAGCTGTTTTTT. V and J are TRBV7-6 and TRBJ2-2, with a tentative D call TRBD1 (6 bases). Germline V gene data show CDR1 as SGHVS and CDR2 as FNYEAQ. The CDR3 is made up of 15 amino acids. Trimming pared 3 bases from V and 2 bases from J, leaving 10 bases between.

About this clone: Germline and junction disagree at one end, which may indicate a read error. The chain is built from TRBV5-1 and TRBJ2-5; the D gene is possibly TRBD1 (5 bases). The germline V gene encodes CDR1 SGHRS and CDR2 YFSETQ. The CDR3 loop spans 14 amino acids. DNA of the CDR3: TGCGCCAACAGCTTGCAGGGCTCCAAGGAGACCCAGTACTTC. This sequence encodes CANSLQGSKETQYF.

The chain has TRBV10-3 and TRBJ2-7, with 8 bases matching TRBD1. CDR3 length: 13 amino acids. V dropped 4 bases and J dropped 2; count of bases not matched to a gene: 1. Germline V gene sequence: CDR1 ENHRY, CDR2 SYGVKD. The CDR3 DNA reads TGTGCCATCAGTGGGGGACAGGCCTACGAGCAGTACTTC. The encoded protein is CAISGGQAYEQYF.

V and J are TRBV28 and TRBJ2-5; 12 nucleotides match TRBD2. The CDR3 is made up of 17 amino acids. CDR1 is MDHEN and CDR2 is SYDVKM in the germline V gene. Losses at the gene ends were 3 bases for V and 3 bases for J; bases not matched to a gene: 8. The CDR3 DNA sequence: TGTGCCAGCAGTTTCTCTAGCGGGAGGGGATTGGAAGAGACCCAGTACTTC. Translated: CASSFSSGRGLEETQYF.

The chain recombines TRBV28 with TRBJ2-5; perhaps TRBD2 as D (5 bases). The CDR3 runs to 14 residues. V was trimmed by 5 bases and J by 1 base, leaving 11 bases between them. Germline V CDR1 and CDR2: MDHEN, SYDVKM. The CDR3 region is CASSSGPPQETQYF. In nucleotides, the CDR3 is TGTGCCAGCAGTAGCGGACCGCCCCAAGAGACCCAGTACTTC.

This clone was counted once. The chain couples TRBV2 to TRBJ2-7; no firm D call. The V and J ends lost 6 bases and 2 bases respectively, with 5 bases between them. Germline V lookup: CDR1 SNHLY, CDR2 FYNNEI. The CDR3 sequence is 11 residues long. The CDR3: CASSAAYEQYF. In nucleotides, the CDR3 is TGTGCCAGCAGCGCAGCCTACGAGCAGTACTTC.

V is TRBV2 and J is TRBJ2-3; 8 positions match TRBD2. Germline V gene data show CDR1 as SNHLY and CDR2 as FYNNEI. The V segment lost 5 bases and the J segment 2 bases; nucleotides outside the gene matches: 9. This CDR3 spans 16 amino acids. CDR3 sequence (DNA): TGTGCCAGCAGTACGAGCGCGGGAGGCTACACAGATACGCAGTATTTT. This codes for CASSTSAGGYTDTQYF. Filled out from reference TRBV2 and TRBJ2-3, the complete variable domain reads EPEVTQTPSHQVTQMGQEVILRCVPISNHLYFYWYRQILGQKVEFLVSFYNNEISEKSEIFDDQFSVERPDGSNFTLKIRSTKLEDSAMYFCASSTSAGGYTDTQYFGPGTRLTVL.

CDR3 DNA: TGTGCCAGAAGCTTGGTACAGGAACTCTTAAATGGCCAATATGGCTACACCTTC. Protein sequence: CARSLVQELLNGQYGYTF. The chain has TRBV5-3 and TRBJ1-2; D is perhaps TRBD1 (5 bases). TRBV5-3 is filed as an ORF, its function uncertain. This CDR3 is 18 amino acids long. The V end lost 0 bases, the J end lost 5 bases, and 23 bases lay between the germline ends.